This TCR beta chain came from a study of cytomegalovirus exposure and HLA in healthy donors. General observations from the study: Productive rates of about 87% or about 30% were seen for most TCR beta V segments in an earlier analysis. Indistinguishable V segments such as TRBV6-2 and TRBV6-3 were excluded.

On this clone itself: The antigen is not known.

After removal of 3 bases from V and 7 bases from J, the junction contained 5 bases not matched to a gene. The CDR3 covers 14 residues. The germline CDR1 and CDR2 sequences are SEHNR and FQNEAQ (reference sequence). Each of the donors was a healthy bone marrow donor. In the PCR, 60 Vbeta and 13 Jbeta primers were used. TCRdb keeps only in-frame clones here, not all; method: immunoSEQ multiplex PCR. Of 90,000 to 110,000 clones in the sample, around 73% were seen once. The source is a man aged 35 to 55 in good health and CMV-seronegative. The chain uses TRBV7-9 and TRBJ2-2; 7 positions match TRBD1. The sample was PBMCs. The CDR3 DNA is TGTGCCAGCAGCTTCGAGGGGGCTGGCGGGGAGCTGTTTTTT. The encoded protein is CASSFEGAGGELFF. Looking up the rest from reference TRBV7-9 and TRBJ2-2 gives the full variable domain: DTGVSQNPRHKITKRGQNVTFRCDPISEHNRLYWYRQTLGQGPEFLTYFQNEAQLEKSRLLSDRFSAERPKGSFSTLEIQRTEQGDSAMYLCASSFEGAGGELFFGEGSRLTVL.